This TCR beta chain comes out of a study of T cell changes during pregnancy in multiple sclerosis. Germline values: CDR1 SGDLS, CDR2 YYNGEE. This CDR3 is 15 amino acids long. V dropped 3 bases and J dropped 6; count of bases not matched to a gene: 6. Data came from immunoSEQ multiplex PCR; TCRdb stores just in-frame clones and leaves some out. The table records around 80,000 clones, 94% of them present only once. This TCR was recovered from a female donor in good health, enrolled as a control in a pregnancy study. V gene TRBV9 combines with J gene TRBJ1-6; 7 bases map to TRBD1. Source: peripheral blood, taken in the second trimester of pregnancy. The CDR3 here is CASSASGQVNSPLHF. The DNA of the CDR3 is TGTGCCAGCAGCGCATCCGGACAGGTTAATTCACCCCTCCACTTT.